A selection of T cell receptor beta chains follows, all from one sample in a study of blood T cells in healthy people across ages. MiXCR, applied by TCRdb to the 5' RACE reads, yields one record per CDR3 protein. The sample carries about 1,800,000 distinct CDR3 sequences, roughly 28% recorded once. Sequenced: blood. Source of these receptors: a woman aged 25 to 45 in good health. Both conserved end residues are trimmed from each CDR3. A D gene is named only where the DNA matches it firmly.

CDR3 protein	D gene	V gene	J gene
ASSPPEYRHEQF	NA	TRBV7-9	TRBJ2-1
ASSQGPREGRFSEQF	TRBD2	TRBV3-1	TRBJ2-1
ASSLDTVYGGELF	NA	TRBV5-1	TRBJ2-2
ASSLRSGQTASPLH	NA	TRBV5-1	TRBJ1-6
SARGQGEGLAKNIQY	TRBD1	TRBV20-1	TRBJ2-4
ASSQDSYYGYT	NA	TRBV14	TRBJ1-2
ASTEGGFPDTQY	NA	TRBV12-3/TRBV12-4	TRBJ2-3
ASSSETRGTQY	NA	TRBV12-3/TRBV12-4	TRBJ2-3
SAARPGTSVETQY	TRBD2	TRBV20-1	TRBJ2-5
SARGVVARPPYNEQF	NA	TRBV20-1	TRBJ2-1
ASSLNSREYEQF	TRBD2	TRBV5-1	TRBJ2-1
ASRSSGTKNEQF	TRBD2	TRBV10-2	TRBJ2-1
ASSMTVPNTEAF	NA	TRBV7-2	TRBJ1-1
ASSRLRGRSTDTQY	NA	TRBV7-9	TRBJ2-3
ASCQDDRGSYEQY	NA	TRBV4-1	TRBJ2-7
ATSRDSGLVSQETQY	NA	TRBV15	TRBJ2-5
ASSYETGERSGELF	TRBD1	TRBV6-5	TRBJ2-2
ASSAGTRYGYT	NA	TRBV7-2	TRBJ1-2
ASSFSGQGADGYT	TRBD1	TRBV5-1	TRBJ1-2
ASSEWGGPPEQF	TRBD2	TRBV2	TRBJ2-1
ASSYSKPNYGYT	NA	TRBV6-6	TRBJ1-2
ATSLGTDNSPLH	TRBD1	TRBV15	TRBJ1-6
ASSLWQYEQY	NA	TRBV7-9	TRBJ2-7
AISAPWGDQGTQY	NA	TRBV10-3	TRBJ2-5
ASSPWPRGQFTGNTIY	TRBD1	TRBV11-2	TRBJ1-3
ASSTDTYQETQY	NA	TRBV12-3/TRBV12-4	TRBJ2-5
ASRNLLGTDTQY	NA	TRBV28	TRBJ2-3
ASSVDEWRTEAF	NA	TRBV9	TRBJ1-1
ASSTGQGRDNEQF	TRBD1	TRBV5-1	TRBJ2-1
ASRPESGANVLT	NA	TRBV2	TRBJ2-6
ASSWGTGATQETQY	NA	TRBV5-5	TRBJ2-5
ASSPPNSPLH	NA	TRBV12-3/TRBV12-4	TRBJ1-6
ASSLQAGRTNYGYT	NA	TRBV5-1	TRBJ1-2
AIREGQGQTEAF	TRBD1	TRBV2	TRBJ1-1
ASSALAGESEQF	TRBD2	TRBV12-3/TRBV12-4	TRBJ2-1
ASSPSTADTQY	NA	TRBV5-1	TRBJ2-3
ATTPGQSRYEQY	NA	TRBV15	TRBJ2-7
SARDRGKRETQY	NA	TRBV20-1	TRBJ2-5
ASSPSQAREFEQY	TRBD2	TRBV18	TRBJ2-7
ASSQTLTGGGTEAF	NA	TRBV4-3	TRBJ1-1
SVRAGTSSYEQY	NA	TRBV20-1	TRBJ2-7
ASSREGGRNYGYT	NA	TRBV7-2	TRBJ1-2
ASSFRGTVGGY	NA	TRBV28	TRBJ2-7
ATSDRSRAARGNEQF	NA	TRBV24-1	TRBJ2-1
ASSQVSSQQY	NA	TRBV4-1	TRBJ2-3
SVGRDRQETQF	NA	TRBV29-1	NA
ASSGTPTLFWHYEQY	NA	TRBV6-1	NA
ASSVGGEHEQY	NA	TRBV9	TRBJ2-7
SARRQGGQAF	TRBD1	TRBV29-1	TRBJ1-1
ASSYSGNPELAKNIQF	NA	TRBV6-5	TRBJ2-1
SAPQETVQGTQY	NA	TRBV20-1	TRBJ2-5
SASPSGQETQY	TRBD2	TRBV20-1	TRBJ2-5
ASSFRRSTDTQY	NA	TRBV7-6	TRBJ2-3
ASRPQDGSYEQY	NA	TRBV12-3/TRBV12-4	TRBJ2-7
ASSLGLGEDQY	TRBD2	TRBV4-2	TRBJ2-4
ATGQGASGYT	TRBD1	TRBV27	TRBJ1-2
ASGNYPGQAYEQY	TRBD1	TRBV7-6	TRBJ2-7